This T cell receptor (beta chain) came from a study of blood T cell repertoires in COVID-19. Methods used by the authors: Quantification of nucleated cells was approximated via reference gene primer amplification. Generated by immunoSEQ multiplex PCR, the TCRdb table keeps only in-frame clones and is missing some. V, J and clone size reflect that table, while D and trimming were determined from the DNA. The table records about 70,000 clones, over 80% of them present only once. The CDR3 spans 16 residues. V dropped 4 bases and J dropped 1; count of bases not matched to a gene: 8. Germline V CDR1 and CDR2: SNHLY, FYNNEI.

The chain has TRBV2 and TRBJ2-3; 7 nucleotides agree with TRBD2. Material for sequencing was peripheral blood. This sequence originates from a woman aged 55-69 years with acute or convalescent COVID-19. The CDR3: CASSGRIRGGTDTQYF. CDR3 nucleotides: TGTGCCAGCAGTGGCCGAATCCGGGGGGGCACAGATACGCAGTATTTT.